This T cell receptor beta chain originates from a study of blood T cell repertoires in COVID-19 (dated by TCRdb to 2019 to 2021). Broadly, across the study: The collaborator samples originated in the United States, Italy and Spain and spanned the acute and convalescent phases of COVID-19. The material from the prospective study consisted of cDNA or gDNA derived from T cells, B-cell-depleted T cells, or PBMCs. Subjects who had been exposed to COVID-19, were actively infected with it, or had recovered from it provided the deeply sampled blood TCRbeta repertoires that made up the dataset. A freely available public database, intended as a resource for researchers studying the immune response to SARS-CoV-2, is where the repertoires were released. The samples were drawn from two sources: the first 160 participants of the ongoing ImmuneRACE study, and fewer than 1,500 subjects contributed by 6 global collaborators. Sample metadata almost always included a de-identified subject ID, COVID-19 status, age in years and sex. Where HLA class I and class II types were available, the types were taken from metadata supplied by the sample provider, not from assay-based typing. Here is what the overall study found, with its caveats: How much clinical and demographic metadata was included differed by source and by participant, and the metadata was provided uncurated.

As concerns this clone: The specificity of this receptor is unknown. It has no much larger one-base neighbor in the sample; base qualities were not kept.

In the prospective study, participants were roughly 18 to 100 years old, resided in 20 to 30 geographic areas of the United States, and were enrolled through a virtual design. In the prospective study, cohorts were assigned on the basis of participant-reported clinical history obtained from a screening survey and a study questionnaire. For ImmuneRACE Cohort 3, a participant was defined as recovered based on two consecutive negative NP/OP PCR tests, clearance by a healthcare professional, or resolution of symptoms. Each participant in the prospective study had whole blood, serum and a nasopharyngeal or oropharyngeal swab collected by mobile phlebotomists. Over an approximately two-month period, participants in the prospective study had the option of providing additional blood draws and questionnaires. Before DNA extraction, prospective study blood samples were shipped either frozen or at room temperature.

TCRbeta CDR3 regions were amplified from genomic DNA using the immunoSEQ Assay, a bias-controlled multiplex PCR. Per the original workflow: Within the assay, amplification of reference gene primers was used to estimate how many nucleated cells each sample contained. To quantify the absolute abundance of each unique TCRbeta CDR3 rearrangement, sequence reads were collapsed and filtered. For each sample, productive Simpson clonality was calculated by taking the square root of Simpson's diversity index across productive rearrangements. Not all clones reach the TCRdb copy of this immuneACCESS table, which keeps in-frame sequences only. Checked studies attribute under half of the gap to unresolved V genes and leave the rest unexplained. V and J calls and clone size are copied from that table; D and trimming were computed from the DNA. This sample lists a few hundred thousand clones; around 85% were detected once. The ten largest clonotypes hold around 19% of the sample.

The CDR3 runs 14 amino acids, cysteine and phenylalanine included. Only the CDR3 part of the read is kept: 42 bases, read in frame from the first base. In the germline V gene (reference sequence), CDR1 corresponds to LNHDA and CDR2 to SQIVND. At the junction V is shortened by 5 bases and J by 4 bases, with 12 bases in between. The chain joins TRBV19 to TRBJ1-5, and TRBD1 may be the D gene, going by 5 matching bases. The receptor comes from a man aged 35-49 years who had recovered from COVID-19. The sample consisted of PBMCs or T cells enriched from blood (not recorded which). The sequenced DNA is TGTGCCAGTAGTTGGCAGGGAGGGAATCAGCCCCAGCATTTT. The encoded protein is CASSWQGGNQPQHF.